This T cell receptor beta chain was captured by sequencing in a study of T cells in Graves' hyperthyroidism and ophthalmopathy (dated by TCRdb to about 2019). About the investigation overall: Peripheral blood samples were taken at the time of initial diagnosis, prior to any treatment. To identify distinguishing TCR V-J signatures, a discovery cohort of about a hundred patients was used, comprising fewer than 45 with Graves' ophthalmopathy and around 57 with stable Graves' hyperthyroidism. Prospective prediction of ophthalmopathy was tested in an independent validation cohort consisting of 18 hyperthyroidism patients and 15 or so patients who later progressed to ophthalmopathy. The roughly 94 discovery patients were randomly split 7:3 into training and test sets. In addition, the study compared T-cell repertoires in thyroid tissue and in blood from roughly 6 Graves' hyperthyroidism patients. After sampling, hyperthyroidism patients received methimazole starting at 30 mg daily, and ophthalmopathy patients received high-dose intravenous methylprednisolone. The paper describes TCR Vbeta CDR3 sequencing of 135 peripheral blood samples, made up of roughly 40 ophthalmopathy patients, 70 to 80 hyperthyroidism patients and roughly 17 progressor patients.

As regards this clonotype: This receptor's antigen is unknown. Base-call qualities are not available, and no considerably larger clone is one nucleotide away.

TCR beta CDR3 regions were amplified from RNA transcripts. For the first round of RT-PCR on the TCR CDR3, the HTBI primer set was used together with the Qiagen OneStep RT-PCR kit. A second multiplex PCR round built the libraries, followed by size selection and purification. Sequencing of the libraries was done on an Illumina HiSeq2000 using paired-end 100 bp reads. The paper's processing steps were these. SOAPnuke was used to process the raw data, throwing out any read that contained adapters or uncalled bases, had a mean Phred below 15, or lacked an exact constant-primer or identifier match. High-quality paired reads were merged with COPE v1.2.5, and unique nucleotide sequences were defined as clonotypes. Clonotypes were aligned to IMGT TRBV, TRBD and TRBJ reference segments using MiTCR v1.1. The analysis was restricted to V-J combinations with a frequency above 0.0001, which together covered around 99% of the repertoires. A TCS score was defined as the ratio between F50 (clonal expansion) and ExV (chaos), using BLOSUM62-based TCRdist between CDR3 peptides within each V-J. Welch's t-statistics and random forest reduced around 520 V-J features to under 15, which were used in a naive Bayes classifier (R e1071). TCRdb itself trimmed the public reads at Q25 with fastp, ran MiXCR and retained productive beta chains. Identical CDR3 proteins give one entry, which carries the most common genes and DNA. The V and J calls and clone size are TCRdb's, not the authors'. This sample comprises under 350,000 distinct CDR3 sequences, roughly 21% of them detected only once. Around 45% of the sample belongs to the ten largest clones.

The V end loses 6 bases and the J end loses 0 bases, and a stretch of 21 bases separates them. The CDR3 runs 17 amino acids, cysteine and phenylalanine included. Only CDR3 DNA remains: 51 bases, in frame from the first base. A patient counted as having stable Graves' hyperthyroidism if no progression to ophthalmopathy occurred over 18 months of follow-up. Hyperthyroidism patients were newly diagnosed, with disease duration under 2 months, and aged 18 to 65 years. Any patient with an uncontrolled infection, another autoimmune disease, pregnancy or lactation was excluded. Clinical symptoms, serum thyroxine and TRAb, thyroid ultrasound, and orbital computed tomography formed the basis for the diagnoses. Ficoll-Paque density gradient centrifugation was used to isolate PBMCs from 8.5 to 10 ml of fresh peripheral blood. Total RNA was extracted using Trizol reagent, and RNA quality was assessed on an Agilent 2100 Bioanalyzer.

Here is what the overall study found, with its caveats: Most expanded thyroid clonotypes (frequency above 0.001) were also detected in blood, a finding suggesting that blood repertoires may reflect thyroid immune responses. No statistical method was used to fix the sample size in advance, and group allocation was not hidden from the investigators. In validation, the model predicted progression to ophthalmopathy a median of 6.5 months before onset, with about 70% sensitivity and about 72% specificity. A 13 V-J signature model separated ophthalmopathy from stable hyperthyroidism, with over 85% sensitivity and 81.08% specificity in cross-validation and 80%/75% in testing.

The sequence came from a woman between 45 and 65 years old with Graves' hyperthyroidism. Sequenced: blood. The V gene is TRBV12-3 or TRBV12-4 and the J gene is TRBJ2-7; TRBD1 could be the D gene, as 7 bases match. The bases are TGTGCCAGCAGCCCTCGGTGGCCAGGGGGGAGCTCCTACGAGCAGTACTTC. Translated, this is CASSPRWPGGSSYEQYF.